The 9 T cell receptor beta chains below were found in one sample sequenced in a study of cytomegalovirus exposure and HLA in healthy donors. PCR employed 60 Vbeta and 13 Jbeta primers. Sequenced by immunoSEQ multiplex PCR; TCRdb stores in-frame clones only, minus some. The table includes approximately 60,000 clones, 82% detected once. Sequencing used PBMCs. Every receptor here comes from a man in his thirties or forties in good health and CMV-seronegative.

The chain links TRBV27 to TRBJ2-4; possibly TRBD1 for D (5 bases). With 3 bases removed from V and 8 bases from J, the gap between germline ends came to 11 bases. The CDR3 extends over 13 amino acids. Germline V CDR1 and CDR2: MNHEY, SMNVEV (reference sequence). Written as DNA, the CDR3 is TGTGCCAGCAGTTTCGGGTCAGGGTACATTCAGTACTTC. Its protein is CASSFGSGYIQYF.

The chain carries TRBV10-3 and TRBJ1-2; D ambiguous. The CDR3 runs 13 residues. The V gene's germline CDR1 is ENHRY and CDR2 SYGVKD. V was clipped by 5 bases and J by 4 bases, with 11 bases between them. CDR3 region: CAISSITAYGYTF. As DNA, the CDR3 is TGTGCCATCAGTAGCATAACCGCCTATGGCTACACCTTC.

The V call is TRBV28, the J call TRBJ1-2; 7 bases line up with TRBD1. V gave up 4 bases and J gave up 9 bases; unmatched junction bases: 11. This CDR3 is 14 amino acids long. The germline V gene has CDR1 MDHEN and CDR2 SYDVKM. DNA for the CDR3: TGTGCCAGCAGTTCCGCAGGGGGATCTTATCGCTACACCTTC. Translated, it gives CASSSAGGSYRYTF.

The rearrangement joins TRBV4-2 to TRBJ1-5; D is unresolved. Trimming pared 3 bases from V and 3 bases from J, leaving 15 bases between. The CDR3 contains 16 residues. Germline values: CDR1 LGHNA, CDR2 YNFKEQ. The DNA for the CDR3 is TGTGCCAGCAGCCATGGTGGGTCGGGAGACAATCAGCCCCAGCATTTT. It specifies CASSHGGSGDNQPQHF.

A word on this clone: This specimen includes other DNA sequences encoding the same CDR3. The chain links TRBV5-4 to TRBJ2-5; the match to TRBD1 covers 10 bases. The J call is in doubt because the DNA end fits TRBJ2-7 better. The CDR3 covers 13 residues. Germline values: CDR1 SGHNT, CDR2 YYREEE (reference sequence). The CDR3: CASSRQGADEQYF. DNA for the CDR3: TGTGCCAGCAGCAGACAGGGGGCGGACGAGCAGTACTTC.

This clone has a single count. This rearrangement joins TRBV7-9 to TRBJ2-2; 12 bases match TRBD2. The CDR3 has 15 residues. CDR1 and CDR2 (germline): SEHNR, FQNEAQ (reference sequence). J gave up 6 bases and V 8 bases, and 7 bases lay outside the gene matches. DNA for the CDR3: TGTGCCAGCGCCGCTAGCGGGGGGGCCTCCGGGGAGCTGTTTTTT. Translating it yields CASAASGGASGELFF.

The CDR3 is CASSSAPGTGNTGELFF. The CDR3 DNA reads as TGTGCCAGCAGCTCAGCCCCCGGGACAGGGAACACCGGGGAGCTGTTTTTT. This sequence joins TRBV5-4 and TRBJ2-2, with TRBD1 identical over 8 bases. CDR3 length: 17 residues. The germline CDR1 and CDR2 sequences are SGHNT and YYREEE (reference sequence). After removal of 3 bases from V and 1 base from J, the junction contained 8 bases not matched to a gene.

In DNA form, the CDR3 reads TGTGCCAGCAGCTTAGTCGGGACAGGGGGCAATGAGCAGTTCTTC. Protein: CASSLVGTGGNEQFF. The V call is TRBV7-8, the J call TRBJ2-1; 11 bases are a match to TRBD1. The CDR3 is 15 residues long. V lost 1 base to trimming and J lost 6 bases; unmatched junction nucleotides: 2. Germline lookup yields CDR1 SGHVS and CDR2 FQNEAQ.

This clone came up once. This chain joins TRBV9 and TRBJ2-2, with D maybe TRBD2 (6 bases). The CDR3 has 15 amino acids. Germline values: CDR1 SGDLS, CDR2 YYNGEE. V lost 0 bases to trimming and J lost 5 bases, with 11 bases between them. CDR3 nucleotides: TGTGCCAGCAGCGTAGTGGGGCTAGCGACCGGGGAGCTGTTTTTT. Translation: CASSVVGLATGELFF.